Sequencing of this T cell receptor (beta chain) was carried out in a study of T-cell reconstitution after alpha-beta-depleted transplantation in children. Study outcomes and limitations: Fresh T-cell production supplied most of the T-cell counts and diversity seen one year after transplant. Two months or so post-transplant, alpha-beta T cells reportedly derived from several hundred expanded graft clones. High day-60 TCRbeta diversity in some patients came from surviving recipient T cells and thymic progenitors.

The CDR3 spans 12 residues. Germline V CDR1 and CDR2: DFQATT, SNEGSKA (reference sequence). V lost 6 bases, J lost 1 base, and 9 bases lay in between. Researchers prepared the TCRbeta library using unique molecular identifiers, the study reports. TCRdb re-called the PCR reads with MiXCR, one entry per CDR3 protein. The sample holds approximately 980,000 distinct CDR3 sequences, under 30% seen once. The sample holds a few counts of this clonotype. Its antigen is as yet unknown. This receptor was obtained from a boy under three years old who had a stem cell transplant for SCID, so the T cells may come from the graft donor. Here the sequenced sample was PBMCs, mostly from graft donor cells, taken 360 days after TCRalphabeta/CD19-depleted stem cell transplant. The chain joins TRBV20-1 to TRBJ2-5; D gene ambiguous. The CDR3 loop is CSAQLVQETQYF. The DNA of the CDR3 is TGCAGTGCCCAACTTGTCCAAGAGACCCAGTACTTC.